The 14 T cell receptor beta chains given below trace back to one sample, sequenced in a study of Ad26.COV2.S vaccination and SARS-CoV-2 variants. The table came from immunoSEQ multiplex PCR; TCRdb's copy has only in-frame clones and leaves some out. Of about 250,000 clones listed, 87% are singletons. Treatment: roughly 20 received Ad26.COV2.S at low or high dose, single or two shots; about 5 received placebo; per-sample allocation not given. On day 63 after the first injection, vaccine and placebo recipients gave samples. The sample in question was peripheral blood, obtained in a trial of Ad26.COV2.S vaccine versus placebo. Receptors were obtained from a person aged 18-60 years who received the Ad26.COV2.S COVID-19 vaccine or a placebo.

The chain recombines TRBV11-2 with TRBJ2-7; 7 nucleotides match TRBD1. The CDR3 has 14 residues. Germline V gene sequence: CDR1 SGHAT, CDR2 FQNNGV. J gave up 2 bases and V 5 bases, and 6 bases lay outside the gene matches. The CDR3 spells CASSLRTGPYEQYF. The CDR3 DNA sequence: TGTGCCAGCAGCCTTCGGACAGGTCCCTACGAGCAGTACTTC.

J is TRBJ1-2 and V is TRBV10-3; TRBD1 agrees at 9 bases. The CDR3 covers 14 residues. Germline CDR1 ENHRY, CDR2 SYGVKD. Trimming at V came to 6 bases and at J to 3 bases, leaving 5 bases not matched to a gene. The CDR3 loop is CAISPGQGDYGYTF. The CDR3 region has the DNA TGTGCCATCAGCCCGGGACAGGGTGACTATGGCTACACCTTC.

This CDR3 reads CASSEEGFQPQHF. The CDR3 region has the DNA TGTGCCAGCAGTGAAGAGGGCTTCCAGCCCCAGCATTTT. The V and J genes are TRBV6-1 and TRBJ1-5; D is unresolved. The V end was cut by 1 base, the J end by 7 bases, with 8 bases between. The CDR3 consists of 13 residues. Germline CDR1 reads MNHNS; CDR2 reads SASEGT.

Comments on this clone: This specimen includes other DNA sequences encoding the same CDR3. The chain combines TRBV29-1 with TRBJ1-1, with D possibly being TRBD1 (6 bases). V was shortened by 4 bases and J by 1 base, with 7 bases between the two germline ends. The CDR3 is 12 amino acids. CDR1 and CDR2 from the germline V gene are SQVTM and ANQGSEA. In nucleotides, the CDR3 is TGCAGCGTTGGCAGGGGGAACACTGAAGCTTTCTTT. Translated, it gives CSVGRGNTEAFF. Full variable domain (rest looked up from reference TRBV29-1 and TRBJ1-1): SAVISQKPSRDICQRGTSLTIQCQVDSQVTMMFWYRQQPGQSLTLIATANQGSEATYESGFVIDKFPISRPNLTFSTLTVSNMSPEDSSIYLCSVGRGNTEAFFGQGTRLTVV.

With regard to this clone: Its ends do not fully match the called genes, so a read error is possible. J is TRBJ1-2 and V is TRBV11-2, with D perhaps TRBD1 (5 bases). Germline V gene data show CDR1 as SGHAT and CDR2 as FQNNGV. CDR3 length: 15 residues. CDR3: CTSSSWGRLDYGYTF. The DNA of the CDR3 is TGTACCAGCAGCTCTTGGGGCAGGTTGGACTATGGCTACACCTTC. Looking up the rest from reference TRBV11-2 and TRBJ1-2 gives the full variable domain: EAGVAQSPRYKIIEKRQSVAFWCNPISGHATLYWYQQILGQGPKLLIQFQNNGVVDDSQLPKDRFSAERLKGVDSTLKIQPAKLEDSAVYLCTSSSWGRLDYGYTFGSGTRLTVV.

The J gene is TRBJ1-4, the V gene TRBV6-5; D is unclear. The CDR3 is 16 amino acids. Trimming pared 0 bases from V and 8 bases from J, leaving 16 bases between. Germline CDR1 reads MNHEY; CDR2 reads SVGAGI. The CDR3 here is CASSYSYGTFREKLFF. As DNA, the CDR3 is TGTGCCAGCAGTTACTCCTACGGAACCTTCAGGGAAAAACTGTTTTTT.

This clone was counted between two and nine times. The genes are TRBV5-6 and TRBJ2-7; D may be TRBD1 or TRBD2 (5 bases each). Germline assignment: CDR1 SGHDT and CDR2 YYEEEE. The CDR3 is made up of 12 amino acids. V lost 3 bases and J 5 bases, leaving 9 bases between the germline ends. The CDR3 region has the DNA TGTGCCAGCAGCTCAGGGAGAAACGAGCAGTACTTC. This sequence encodes CASSSGRNEQYF.

This rearrangement joins TRBV5-8 to TRBJ2-1; 8 positions agree with TRBD2. The CDR3 spans 15 residues. Looked up from germline, CDR1 is SGHTS and CDR2 is YDEGEE. Germline trimming cut 0 bases from V and 10 bases from J; bases unmatched to any gene: 9. The chain's CDR3 is CASSLVVASGWEQFF. The CDR3 DNA reads as TGTGCCAGCAGCTTGGTGGTTGCTAGCGGGTGGGAGCAGTTCTTC.

About this clone: The junction shows a germline mismatch at one end, possibly a read error. The V gene is TRBV19, the J gene TRBJ1-6, with D tentatively TRBD1 (6 bases). From germline, CDR1 is LNHDA and CDR2 SQIVND (reference sequence). The CDR3 has 15 residues. CDR3 nucleotides: TGTGCCAGTAGTACACAGGGTTCCCGAAATTTACCCCTCCACTTT. Residues: CASSTQGSRNLPLHF.

The chain uses TRBV7-9 and TRBJ2-2; D is perhaps TRBD1 (5 bases). Trimming took off 4 bases at V and 3 bases at J, with 6 bases between the two ends. The CDR3 has 13 amino acids. Germline-derived CDR1 and CDR2 are SEHNR and FQNEAQ (reference sequence). The CDR3 spells CASSYRYTGELFF. In DNA, the CDR3 is TGTGCCAGCAGCTACAGGTACACCGGGGAGCTGTTTTTT.

The sample holds a few counts of this clone. V usage is TRBV2 and J usage is TRBJ2-5; weak D call: TRBD2 (7 bases). CDR1 and CDR2 (germline): SNHLY, FYNNEI. CDR3 size: 14 residues. The V end was cut by 6 bases, the J end by 2 bases, with 13 bases between. The CDR3 DNA follows: TGTGCCAGCAGGGGCAGGGGAGGGCAAGAGACCCAGTACTTC. Amino acids: CASRGRGGQETQYF. The entire variable domain, with the rest obtained from reference TRBV2 and TRBJ2-5, is as follows: EPEVTQTPSHQVTQMGQEVILRCVPISNHLYFYWYRQILGQKVEFLVSFYNNEISEKSEIFDDQFSVERPDGSNFTLKIRSTKLEDSAMYFCASRGRGGQETQYFGPGTRLLVL.

This clone has more than one count but fewer than ten. This chain connects TRBV4-2 to TRBJ1-2; D call uncertain. Germline V gene data show CDR1 as LGHNA and CDR2 as YNFKEQ. This CDR3 is 15 amino acids long. With 0 bases removed from V and 1 base from J, the gap between germline ends came to 9 bases. In nucleotides, the CDR3 is TGTGCCAGCAGCCAAGATAAGTCGGTTAACTATGGCTACACCTTC. The encoded protein is CASSQDKSVNYGYTF.

The rearrangement links TRBV5-6 to TRBJ2-3; TRBD2 matches at 11 bases. This CDR3 spans 15 amino acids. Trimming removed 5 bases from V and 2 bases from J; junction bases left unmatched: 4. CDR1 SGHDT and CDR2 YYEEEE come from the germline V gene. CDR3: CASRNSGGVTDTQYF. The CDR3 DNA is TGTGCCAGCAGAAATAGCGGGGGGGTCACAGATACGCAGTATTTT.

The chain employs TRBV18 and TRBJ1-3; possibly TRBD1 for D (6 bases). The CDR3 has 13 amino acids. Germline V lookup: CDR1 KGHSH, CDR2 LQKENI. V was clipped by 8 bases and J by 0 bases, with 8 bases between them. The CDR3 DNA sequence: TGTGCCAGCGGACAGTCCTCTGGAAACACCATATATTTT. It is translated as CASGQSSGNTIYF.